One sample yielded the 7 T cell receptor beta chains listed below, sequenced in a study of identical twins. Via MiXCR, TCRdb re-called the 5' RACE reads, giving one row per CDR3 protein. This table holds 1.5 million to 2 million distinct CDR3 sequences, roughly a third found once. Specimen: cord blood. These receptors were obtained from a newborn girl in good health.

This clonotype was counted at least ten times. The chain uses TRBV9 and TRBJ2-3; D is possibly TRBD2 (6 bases). Germline CDR1 reads SGDLS; CDR2 reads YYNGEE. The CDR3 totals 15 residues. V was clipped by 2 bases and J by 2 bases, with 12 bases between them. CDR3: CASSVTSGYTDTQYF. The CDR3 bases are TGTGCCAGCAGCGTTACGAGCGGGTACACAGATACGCAGTATTTT.

The chain is built from TRBV20-1 and TRBJ2-7; TRBD1 matches 7 bases. Germline V lookup: CDR1 DFQATT, CDR2 SNEGSKA (reference sequence). The trim removed 5 bases at V and 0 bases at J, leaving 4 bases unmatched. This CDR3 spans 13 amino acids. CDR3 DNA: TGCAGTGCTCACAGGGGCCCCTCCTACGAGCAGTACTTC. This gives the protein CSAHRGPSYEQYF.

There are a few counts of this clonotype. This chain connects TRBV28 to TRBJ2-1; D gene uncertain. The CDR3 spans 13 residues. V shed 11 bases and J shed 0 bases, with 11 bases lying between them. Germline V gene sequence: CDR1 MDHEN, CDR2 SYDVKM. The CDR3, as DNA: TGTGCCCTCAGCCGCGCCTCCTACAATGAGCAGTTCTTC. Translated, it gives CALSRASYNEQFF.

The sample holds many counts of this clonotype. The V gene is TRBV29-1, the J gene TRBJ1-2; D may be TRBD1 (5 bases). Germline CDR1 and CDR2: SQVTM and ANQGSEA. This CDR3 is 11 amino acids long. Trimming shortened V by 6 bases and J by 4 bases, and 9 bases separated the two germline ends. CDR3 sequence: CSVQEFYGYTF. Here the CDR3 DNA reads TGCAGCGTACAGGAATTCTATGGCTACACCTTC.

This clonotype was observed at least ten times. The chain is built from TRBV28 and TRBJ2-5; tentatively, D is TRBD2 (7 bases). CDR1 is MDHEN, CDR2 SYDVKM, per germline. The V and J ends lost 6 bases and 1 base respectively, with 12 bases between them. This CDR3 is 14 amino acids long. The CDR3 DNA sequence: TGTGCCAGCAGCTTAGGGGGGGTCCAAGAGACCCAGTACTTC. This encodes CASSLGGVQETQYF.

This clonotype was picked up many times. The chain has TRBV5-1 and TRBJ2-7; TRBD2 aligns across 12 bases. Germline V CDR1 and CDR2: SGHRS, YFSETQ. The CDR3 loop spans 16 amino acids. J lost 2 bases, V lost 4 bases, and 7 bases had no gene match. The CDR3 region has the DNA TGCGCCAGCAGCGTCGGACTAGCGGGGCTAACCTACGAGCAGTACTTC. Its protein is CASSVGLAGLTYEQYF.

This clonotype was counted a few times. The rearrangement uses TRBV14 and TRBJ2-1; a weak D match, TRBD2 (5 bases). In germline, CDR1 is SGHDN, CDR2 FVKESK. The CDR3 spans 15 residues. With 1 base removed from V and 9 bases from J, the gap between germline ends came to 16 bases. The CDR3 bases are TGTGCCAGCAGCCAAGTGTTGTCTAGGAGGAGTGAGCAGTTCTTC. Its protein is CASSQVLSRRSEQFF.